Included here is one T cell receptor (beta chain) sequence, with context. The target antigen is unknown. This entry comes from a study of cytomegalovirus exposure and HLA in healthy donors. Findings and limits, study-wide: When analyzed later, a missense DCLRE1C variant was found to be linked to TCR beta V- and J-gene trimming. There were 150 to 200 TCR beta chains listed as cytomegalovirus-associated. The later analysis indicated that the majority of CMV-associated TCR beta chains appeared HLA-restricted. Later analysis showed TCR association rates varying by HLA locus, highest for DRB1 and lowest for HLA-C.

Per the germline V gene, CDR1 is GTSNPN and CDR2 is SVGIG (reference sequence). Trimming took 2 bases from V and 5 from J, leaving 24 bases between them. The CDR3 is made up of 17 amino acids. Researchers ran the PCR with 60 Vbeta and 13 Jbeta primers. Sequencing was performed with immunoSEQ multiplex PCR; in TCRdb, only in-frame clones are kept and a portion is missing. The sample includes around 150,000 clones, roughly 80% seen only once; the top ten take over 4.5%. Input material: PBMCs. This TCR derives from a male donor in good health and CMV-seronegative. This chain joins TRBV30 and TRBJ2-5; the D gene is possibly TRBD2 (7 bases). The CDR3 DNA is TGTGCCTGGAGTCCCCCGTGGGGGGGCCTTGGGGGGGAGACCCAGTACTTC. Protein: CAWSPPWGGLGGETQYF. The full variable domain, completed using reference TRBV30 and TRBJ2-5, is SQTIHQWPATLVQPVGSPLSLECTVEGTSNPNLYWYRQAAGRGLQLLFYSVGIGQISSEVPQNLSASRPQDRQFILSSKKLLLSDSGFYLCAWSPPWGGLGGETQYFGPGTRLLVL.